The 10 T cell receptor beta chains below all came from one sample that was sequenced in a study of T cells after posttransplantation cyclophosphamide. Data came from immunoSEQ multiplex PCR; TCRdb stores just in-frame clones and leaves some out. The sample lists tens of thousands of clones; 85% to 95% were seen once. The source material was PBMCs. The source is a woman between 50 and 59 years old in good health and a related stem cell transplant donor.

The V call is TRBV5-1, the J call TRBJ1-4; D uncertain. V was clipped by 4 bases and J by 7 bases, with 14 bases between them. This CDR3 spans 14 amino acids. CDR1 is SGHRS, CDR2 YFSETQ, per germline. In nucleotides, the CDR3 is TGCGCCAGCAGCCTGGATCCTAGGAGTGAAAAACTGTTTTTT. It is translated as CASSLDPRSEKLFF.

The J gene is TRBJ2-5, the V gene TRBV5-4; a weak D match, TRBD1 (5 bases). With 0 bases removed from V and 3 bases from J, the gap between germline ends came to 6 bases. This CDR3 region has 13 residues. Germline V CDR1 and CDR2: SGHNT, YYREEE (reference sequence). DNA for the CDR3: TGTGCCAGCAGCTTGGAGGGGAAAGAGACCCAGTACTTC. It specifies CASSLEGKETQYF.

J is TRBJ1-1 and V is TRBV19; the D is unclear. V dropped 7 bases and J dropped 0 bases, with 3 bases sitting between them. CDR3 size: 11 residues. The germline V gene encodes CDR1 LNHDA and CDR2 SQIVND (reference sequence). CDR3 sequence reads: CASNMNTEAFF. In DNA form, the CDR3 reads TGTGCCAGTAATATGAACACTGAAGCTTTCTTT.

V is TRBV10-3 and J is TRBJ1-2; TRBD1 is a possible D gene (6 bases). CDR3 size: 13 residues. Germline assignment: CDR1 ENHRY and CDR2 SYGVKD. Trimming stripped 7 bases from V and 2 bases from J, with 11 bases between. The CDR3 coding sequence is TGTGCCATCACCTCACAGGGAAACTATGGCTACACCTTC. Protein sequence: CAITSQGNYGYTF.

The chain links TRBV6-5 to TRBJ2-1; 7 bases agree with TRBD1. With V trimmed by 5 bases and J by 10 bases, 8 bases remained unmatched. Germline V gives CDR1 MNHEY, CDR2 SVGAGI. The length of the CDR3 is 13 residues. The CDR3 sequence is CASSKTGRGEQFF. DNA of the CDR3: TGTGCCAGCAGTAAGACAGGGCGAGGGGAGCAGTTCTTC.

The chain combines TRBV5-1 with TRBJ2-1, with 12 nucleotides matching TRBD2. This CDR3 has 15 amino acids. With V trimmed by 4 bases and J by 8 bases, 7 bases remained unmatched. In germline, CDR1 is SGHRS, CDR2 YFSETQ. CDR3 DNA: TGCGCCAGCAGCCCGACTAGCGGGAGTACCCATGAGCAGTTCTTC. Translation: CASSPTSGSTHEQFF.

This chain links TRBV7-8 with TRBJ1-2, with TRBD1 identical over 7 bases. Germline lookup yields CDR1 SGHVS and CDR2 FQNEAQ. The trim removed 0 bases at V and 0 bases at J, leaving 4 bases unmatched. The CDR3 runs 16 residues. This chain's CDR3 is CASSLAGTETNYGYTF. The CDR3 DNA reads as TGTGCCAGCAGCTTAGCTGGGACAGAAACTAACTATGGCTACACCTTC.

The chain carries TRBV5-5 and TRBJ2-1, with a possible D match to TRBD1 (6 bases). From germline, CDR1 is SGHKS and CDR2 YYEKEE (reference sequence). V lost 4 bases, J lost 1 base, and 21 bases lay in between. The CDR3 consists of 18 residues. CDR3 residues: CASSLAGQTPSSYNEQFF. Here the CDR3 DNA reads TGTGCCAGCAGCCTGGCCGGACAGACCCCATCGTCCTACAATGAGCAGTTCTTC.

The CDR3 DNA is TGTGCCACCAGCAGAGGTTTTTTGGTGGAGACAGGGGCCCACGAGCAGTACTTC. Protein: CATSRGFLVETGAHEQYF. This rearrangement joins TRBV15 to TRBJ2-7; TRBD1 agrees at 8 bases. This CDR3 contains 18 residues. V shed 1 base and J 5 bases; nucleotides not matched to a gene: 16. CDR1 is LNHNV and CDR2 is YYDKDF in the germline V gene (reference sequence).

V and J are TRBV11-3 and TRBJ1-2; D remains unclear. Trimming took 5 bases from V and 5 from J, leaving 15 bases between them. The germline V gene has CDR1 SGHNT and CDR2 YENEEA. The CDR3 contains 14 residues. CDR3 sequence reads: CASSAQSWEYGYTF. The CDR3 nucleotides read TGTGCCAGCAGCGCCCAAAGTTGGGAGTATGGCTACACCTTC.